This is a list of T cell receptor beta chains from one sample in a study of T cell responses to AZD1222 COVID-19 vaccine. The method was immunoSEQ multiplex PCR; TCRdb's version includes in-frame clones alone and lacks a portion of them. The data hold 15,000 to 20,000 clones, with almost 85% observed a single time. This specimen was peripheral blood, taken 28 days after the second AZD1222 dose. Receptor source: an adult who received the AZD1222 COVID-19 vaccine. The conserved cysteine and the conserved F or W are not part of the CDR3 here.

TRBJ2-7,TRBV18,ASSPDSGQGYEQY
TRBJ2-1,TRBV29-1,SVEGDGDNEQF
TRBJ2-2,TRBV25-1,ASSGLPRELF
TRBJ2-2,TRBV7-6,ASSSRTGGQTGELF
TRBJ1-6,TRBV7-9,ASSAGTGESSYNSPLH
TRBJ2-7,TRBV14,ASSQALAGFYEQY
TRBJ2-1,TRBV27,ASRDYYNEQF
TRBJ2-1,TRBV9,ASSVRAVNEQF
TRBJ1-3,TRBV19,ASSIQGTLPGNTIY
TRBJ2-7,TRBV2,ASNPTSGRTYEQY
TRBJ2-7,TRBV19,ASRQDRNYEQY
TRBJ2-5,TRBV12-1,ASSNPQGKQGQETQY
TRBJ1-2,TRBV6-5,ASSGTGPQNYGYT
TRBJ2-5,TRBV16,ASNQSEWQAEETQY
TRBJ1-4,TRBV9,ASSATTGTENEKLF